Below are 18 T cell receptor beta chains sequenced from a single sample in a study of tumor-infiltrating lymphocytes in primary liver carcinoma. Starting from roughly 540 ng of total RNA, TCR beta cDNA was produced with a primer in the constant region. Researchers made the TCR beta libraries by running three nested multiplex PCR rounds with slightly modified ARM-PCR. A C-beta reverse primer was combined with TRBV1-TRBV30 forward primers in the first two PCR rounds, and each round had about 10 cycles. From the multiplex PCR reads, TCRdb called clonotypes with MiXCR, one entry per CDR3 protein. The sample lists 320,000 or so distinct CDR3 sequences; 60% to 80% were seen once. RNA isolated from unsorted whole blood supplied the blood RNA, with germline DNA also extracted. Sample: peripheral blood. The origin of the receptors is a man aged 35-49 years with primary liver carcinoma and hepatitis B virus infection.

This rearrangement joins TRBV4-3 to TRBJ2-1, with 8 bases identical to TRBD2. Germline CDR1 reads LGHNA; CDR2 reads YSLEER. The CDR3 extends over 16 amino acids. Trimming removed 2 bases from V and 6 bases from J; junction bases left unmatched: 9. In DNA, the CDR3 is TGCGCCAGCAGCCAACAAGCGGGAGACCCCCCCAATGAGCAGTTCTTC. It specifies CASSQQAGDPPNEQFF.

This clonotype was recorded many times. V and J are TRBV6-1 and TRBJ1-1; D remains ambiguous. The CDR3 is 13 residues long. Trimming stripped 1 base from V and 1 base from J, with 4 bases between. Germline V gene lookup returns CDR1 MNHNS and CDR2 SASEGT. The CDR3 nucleotides read TGTGCCAGCAGTGAAGGCAGGAACACTGAAGCTTTCTTT. Amino acids: CASSEGRNTEAFF.

Only a few counts were recorded for this clonotype. The chain combines TRBV7-8 with TRBJ2-5; 15 nucleotides match TRBD2. Germline CDR1 is SGHVS and CDR2 is FQNEAQ. The V gene end was trimmed by 5 bases and the J gene end by 4 bases; junction bases not matched to a gene: 5. The CDR3 loop spans 16 amino acids. The CDR3 DNA follows: TGTGCCAGCAGCACCGGACTAGCGGGAGGGCGAGAGACCCAGTACTTC. This sequence encodes CASSTGLAGGRETQYF.

The table lists this clonotype with a count of one. Just one base apart from a much larger clone, this may be a read error. The chain joins TRBV6-5 to TRBJ2-3, with TRBD1 as a possible D gene (6 bases). V gave up 5 bases and J gave up 2 bases, with 11 bases separating them. The germline V gene encodes CDR1 MNHEY and CDR2 SVGAGI. The CDR3 has 14 amino acids. CDR3 nucleotide sequence: TGTGCCAGCAGTCAGGGACACCACACAGATACGCAGTATTTT. Amino acid sequence: CASSQGHHTDTQYF.

Regarding this clonotype: This likely comes from a read error, as the CDR3 has no conserved phenylalanine or tryptophan at its end. V is TRBV12-3 or TRBV12-4 and J is TRBJ2-2; D is ambiguous. This CDR3 has 12 residues. V dropped 7 bases and J dropped 6 bases, with 9 bases sitting between them. The CDR3 loop reads CASNFGPGELFL. CDR3 DNA sequence: TGTGCCAGCAATTTCGGTCCCGGGGAGCTGTTTCTT.

Worth noting for this clonotype: An end of the junction does not agree with germline; a read error may underlie this. The chain recombines TRBV12-3 or TRBV12-4 with TRBJ1-2; possible D gene TRBD1, 5 bases. CDR3 length equals 14 residues. The CDR3 DNA reads as TGTGCCAGCACCCCGGGGGGTGAGGACTATGGCTACGCCTTC. Its protein product is CASTPGGEDYGYAF.

A note on this clonotype: At one end the junction does not follow the germline gene, possibly because of a read error. CDR3: CVWGPSGNNEQFF. The CDR3 bases are TGTGTCTGGGGTCCCAGTGGGAACAATGAGCAGTTCTTC. This chain connects TRBV30 to TRBJ2-1; D is undetermined. Germline V gene sequence: CDR1 GTSNPN, CDR2 SVGIG (reference sequence). The CDR3 runs to 13 residues.

This clonotype was counted between two and nine times. The V gene is TRBV5-4, the J gene TRBJ2-3; no clear D. V lost 4 bases, J lost 1 base, and 10 bases lay in between. CDR1 SGHNT and CDR2 YYREEE come from the germline V gene (reference sequence). The CDR3 has 14 residues. CDR3 in DNA: TGTGCCAGCAGCCCCCCTCTCCGCACAGATACGCAGTATTTT. This translates into CASSPPLRTDTQYF.

To note about this clonotype: The CDR3 does not close with the conserved phenylalanine or tryptophan, likely indicating a read error. The chain is built from TRBV30 and TRBJ2-7; no clear D. This CDR3 has 11 amino acids. Trimming stripped 3 bases from V and 6 bases from J, with 9 bases between. The germline CDR1 and CDR2 sequences are GTSNPN and SVGIG (reference sequence). This CDR3 is CAWSEEREQYI. CDR3 nucleotide sequence: TGTGCCTGGAGCGAAGAGCGCGAGCAGTACATC.

In its sample, this clonotype was seen many times. This chain links TRBV29-1 with TRBJ1-5; TRBD1 is a possible D gene (6 bases). The CDR3 covers 13 residues. V was pared by 3 bases and J by 7 bases, with 13 bases between. Germline V gene lookup returns CDR1 SQVTM and CDR2 ANQGSEA. The CDR3 DNA follows: TGCAGCGTTGAGGGGGCGGCAGGCCAGCCCCAGCATTTT. This codes for CSVEGAAGQPQHF.

This clonotype occurred many times. The chain links TRBV5-4 to TRBJ2-7; D is perhaps TRBD1 (6 bases). Germline CDR1 is SGHNT and CDR2 is YYREEE (reference sequence). The CDR3 runs 14 residues. Trimming stripped 3 bases from V and 5 bases from J, with 15 bases between. The CDR3 nucleotides read TGTGCCAGCAGCTCGGGACGGAAGGGGGACGAGCAGTACTTC. Translating it yields CASSSGRKGDEQYF.

This rearrangement joins TRBV11-1 to TRBJ1-4, with D perhaps TRBD1 (5 bases). Germline V gene sequence: CDR1 SGHAT, CDR2 FQDESV (reference sequence). The CDR3 extends over 15 amino acids. With 11 bases removed from V and 5 bases from J, the gap between germline ends came to 21 bases. The DNA for the CDR3 is TGTGCCTGCATCATCCCTGGGACGGAAAATGAAAAACTGTTTTTT. Translating it yields CACIIPGTENEKLFF.

The gene calls are TRBV7-8 and TRBJ1-4; 8 nucleotides match TRBD1. J was trimmed by 3 bases and V by 7 bases; bases with no gene match: 7. The CDR3 is made up of 15 amino acids. Germline values: CDR1 SGHVS, CDR2 FQNEAQ. The CDR3 sequence is CASNPRGQSNEKLFF. The CDR3 region has the DNA TGTGCCAGCAACCCCAGGGGGCAGTCTAATGAAAAACTGTTTTTT.

The J gene is TRBJ2-1, the V gene TRBV7-3; 11 positions match TRBD1. Germline values: CDR1 SGHTA, CDR2 FQGTGA. This CDR3 region has 15 residues. V lost 5 bases to trimming and J lost 6 bases; unmatched junction nucleotides: 6. CDR3 coding DNA: TGTGCCAGCAGCCCCCGGGACAGGGGGGGCAATGAGCAGTTCTTC. It translates to CASSPRDRGGNEQFF.

Concerning this clonotype itself: One junction end does not reproduce the germline sequence, and a read error may be involved. The chain carries TRBV11-1 and TRBJ2-5; D is possibly TRBD2 (6 bases). The CDR3 is 15 amino acids. Germline V gives CDR1 SGHAT, CDR2 FQDESV (reference sequence). Here the CDR3 reads CASSLGRRELETQYF. In DNA, the CDR3 is TGCGCCAGCAGCCTCGGAAGGAGGGAGCTGGAGACCCAGTACTTC.

Concerning this clonotype itself: This CDR3 is missing its conserved last phenylalanine or tryptophan, likely due to a read error. The chain carries TRBV11-2 and TRBJ2-7; tentative D call: TRBD2 (6 bases). CDR1 is SGHAT and CDR2 is FQNNGV in the germline V gene. CDR3 length equals 13 residues. Here the CDR3 DNA reads TGTGCCTGCAGCCCCGGACTATTCTACGAGCAGTACCTC. Its translation: CACSPGLFYEQYL.

The rearrangement links TRBV30 to TRBJ2-3; 9 bases are a match to TRBD1. This CDR3 has 14 residues. Unmatched junction bases numbered 7, after V lost 5 bases and J lost 4 bases. The germline V gene has CDR1 GTSNPN and CDR2 SVGIG (reference sequence). CDR3 amino acids: CAWAGTGFSDTQYF. The CDR3 DNA follows: TGTGCCTGGGCCGGGACAGGGTTTTCAGATACGCAGTATTTT. The complete variable domain, with remaining parts taken from reference TRBV30 and TRBJ2-3, reads SQTIHQWPATLVQPVGSPLSLECTVEGTSNPNLYWYRQAAGRGLQLLFYSVGIGQISSEVPQNLSASRPQDRQFILSSKKLLLSDSGFYLCAWAGTGFSDTQYFGPGTRLTVL.

With respect to this clonotype: A clone one base away is much larger, so this may be a read error. The chain is built from TRBV12-3 or TRBV12-4 and TRBJ2-3; TRBD2 might be the D (6 bases). This CDR3 is 13 amino acids long. V dropped 5 bases and J dropped 9 bases, with 15 bases sitting between them. The CDR3: CASSPPTSATQYF. Written as DNA, the CDR3 is TGTGCCAGCAGTCCCCCGACTAGTGCCACGCAGTATTTT.